These 8 T cell receptor beta chains were all obtained from the same sample, sequenced in a study of blood T cell repertoires in COVID-19. Measured with immunoSEQ multiplex PCR; TCRdb has only the in-frame clones, and not every one. The sample contains about 130,000 clones, about four fifths of which appear only once. Sequencing was carried out using peripheral blood. Receptor source: an elderly woman with acute or convalescent COVID-19.

The chain carries TRBV18 and TRBJ2-1, with 11 bases identical to TRBD2. The junction had 2 bases not matched to a gene; V was cut back by 3 bases and J by 1 base. Per germline, CDR1 KGHSH and CDR2 LQKENI. The CDR3 is 16 amino acids. CDR3 sequence reads: CASSPRTSGSYNEQFF. As DNA, the CDR3 is TGTGCCAGCTCACCGAGGACTAGCGGGTCCTACAATGAGCAGTTCTTC.

This chain uses TRBV7-2 with TRBJ2-1, with a possible D match to TRBD2 (6 bases). V lost 5 bases and J 9 bases, leaving 20 bases between the germline ends. CDR1 is SGHTA, CDR2 FQGNSA, per germline. The CDR3 extends over 15 amino acids. CDR3 residues: CASSQRSGGTGEQFF. The CDR3 nucleotides are TGTGCCAGCAGCCAGAGGTCTGGGGGGACCGGTGAGCAGTTCTTC. The entire variable domain, with the rest obtained from reference TRBV7-2 and TRBJ2-1, is as follows: GAGVSQSPSNKVTEKGKDVELRCDPISGHTALYWYRQSLGQGLEFLIYFQGNSAPDKSGLPSDRFSAERTGGSVSTLTIQRTQQEDSAVYLCASSQRSGGTGEQFFGPGTRLTVL.

This clone showed up just a few times. This chain connects TRBV5-6 to TRBJ1-2, with D unclear. CDR3 length equals 12 residues. Germline loops: CDR1 SGHDT, CDR2 YYEEEE. V was pared by 3 bases and J by 9 bases, with 12 bases between. The CDR3 reads CASSSGSRSYTF. In DNA, the CDR3 is TGTGCCAGCAGCTCGGGTTCGAGGAGCTACACCTTC.

This clone was observed a handful of times. The chain combines TRBV7-9 with TRBJ2-2; the D gene is possibly TRBD1 (5 bases). Per the germline V gene, CDR1 is SEHNR and CDR2 is FQNEAQ (reference sequence). The germline V and J ends were trimmed by 6 bases and 4 bases, with 27 bases remaining between them. The CDR3 is made up of 19 amino acids. The CDR3 nucleotides read TGTGCCAGCAGTTCGTTTCGTAGGGGTCTTCAAGGTAGCACCGGGGAGCTGTTTTTT. Encoded protein: CASSSFRRGLQGSTGELFF.

This chain links TRBV7-3 with TRBJ1-1; D remains unclear. The CDR3 is 13 residues long. Germline loops: CDR1 SGHTA, CDR2 FQGTGA. Trimming removed 3 bases at V and 1 base at J, with 6 bases between. The CDR3 region has the DNA TGTGCCAGCAGCTTTCGTAGGAACACTGAAGCTTTCTTT. Protein sequence: CASSFRRNTEAFF.

The V and J genes are TRBV27 and TRBJ1-4; D is uncertain. V was pared by 3 bases and J by 5 bases, with 7 bases between. This CDR3 region has 13 residues. Germline values: CDR1 MNHEY, CDR2 SMNVEV (reference sequence). The CDR3 here is CASSFVQNEKLFF. DNA for the CDR3: TGTGCCAGCAGTTTTGTACAGAATGAAAAACTGTTTTTT. Complete variable domain (other parts from reference TRBV27 and TRBJ1-4): EAQVTQNPRYLITVTGKKLTVTCSQNMNHEYMSWYRQDPGLGLRQIYYSMNVEVTDKGDVPEGYKVSRKEKRNFPLILESPSPNQTSLYFCASSFVQNEKLFFGSGTQLSVL.

This chain links TRBV19 with TRBJ2-3; 10 bases fit TRBD1. The CDR3 length is 15 residues. After removal of 6 bases from V and 2 bases from J, the junction contained 5 bases not matched to a gene. Germline V gene data show CDR1 as LNHDA and CDR2 as SQIVND (reference sequence). CDR3 residues: CASSGDRGLTDTQYF. As DNA, the CDR3 is TGTGCCAGTAGCGGGGACAGGGGTCTCACAGATACGCAGTATTTT.

V is TRBV7-8 and J is TRBJ1-1, with D perhaps TRBD1 (5 bases). This CDR3 is built from 15 residues. Deletions cut 2 bases from V and 6 bases from J, with 16 bases between. CDR1 and CDR2 (germline): SGHVS, FQNEAQ. The CDR3 protein is CASSLSGQGRSEAFF. CDR3 bases: TGTGCCAGCAGCTTATCTGGTCAGGGCCGTTCTGAAGCTTTCTTT. Full variable domain (outside the CDR3, taken from reference TRBV7-8 and TRBJ1-1): GAGVSQSPRYKVAKRGQDVALRCDPISGHVSLFWYQQALGQGPEFLTYFQNEAQLDKSGLPSDRFFAERPEGSVSTLKIQRTQQEDSAVYLCASSLSGQGRSEAFFGQGTRLTVV.